A single T cell receptor (beta chain) is shown here with its context. The target antigen is unknown. This entry belongs to a study of cytomegalovirus exposure and HLA in healthy donors. Across the whole study: Roughly 85 million unique TCRs from HLA-typed donors made up an early data release. Study outcomes and limitations: Apparent HLA restriction characterized most CMV-associated TCR beta chains in a later analysis. Roughly uniform sequencing depth across donors was assumed, possibly incorrectly. Of the V segments, some could not be distinguished, including TRBV6-2 and TRBV6-3, and were excluded.

Researchers ran the PCR with 60 Vbeta and 13 Jbeta primers. The method was immunoSEQ multiplex PCR; TCRdb's version includes in-frame clones alone and lacks a portion of them. Among about 170,000 clones listed, 65% to 90% were seen once. The CDR3 loop spans 17 amino acids. Germline loops: CDR1 MNHEY, CDR2 SMNVEV (reference sequence). Trimming took off 3 bases at V and 1 base at J, with 15 bases between the two ends. V usage is TRBV27 and J usage is TRBJ2-2; tentative D call: TRBD2 (6 bases). The TCR was taken from a male donor in good health and CMV-seronegative. Sequenced sample: PBMCs. The CDR3: CASSFYRGTLNTGELFF. CDR3 DNA sequence: TGTGCCAGCAGTTTCTATCGGGGGACCTTGAACACCGGGGAGCTGTTTTTT.